This T cell receptor beta chain was found in a study of Graves' ophthalmopathy and Graves' hyperthyroidism. Study at large: Hyperthyroidism is called stable when no ophthalmopathy develops within 18 months of follow-up.

General observations from the study: Among expanded thyroid clonotypes above 0.001 frequency, most also occurred in blood.

Hyperthyroidism patients, aged 18 to 65, were newly diagnosed, under 2 months' duration. Remarks on this clonotype: Its matching antigen is unknown. This may arise from a read error, as a much more abundant clone is one base away.

With 2 bases clipped from V and 5 bases from J, the junction kept 6 bases outside the gene matches. The V gene's germline CDR1 is LNHNV and CDR2 YYDKDF (reference sequence). The CDR3 sequence is 15 residues long. TCR beta CDR3 amplification used RNA transcripts. Second-round multiplex PCR came after first-round RT-PCR with HTBI primers. TCRdb re-called the multiplex PCR reads through MiXCR, storing one row per CDR3 protein. The table has some 1.1 million distinct CDR3 sequences, less than 45% seen once. The clonotype was recovered from an adult man with Graves' hyperthyroidism. Material: peripheral blood or thyroid tissue (not recorded which). The chain joins TRBV15 to TRBJ2-5; 9 nucleotides align to TRBD1. CDR3 coding DNA: TGTGCCACCAGCAGAACGGGACAGGGCGACGAGACCCAGTACTTC. Amino acid sequence: CATSRTGQGDETQYF. Drawing the rest from reference TRBV15 and TRBJ2-5, the complete variable domain is DAMVIQNPRYQVTQFGKPVTLSCSQTLNHNVMYWYQQKSSQAPKLLFHYYDKDFNNEADTPDNFQSRRPNTSFCFLDIRSPGLGDTAMYLCATSRTGQGDETQYFGPGTRLLVL.